Listed below are T cell receptor beta chains from one sample, sequenced in a study of blood T cell repertoires in COVID-19. TCRdb's table, derived via immunoSEQ multiplex PCR, lists solely in-frame clones and lacks some. Of 300,000 to 400,000 clones in the sample, 89% are singletons; the top ten hold roughly 5.2%. The sample taken for sequencing was PBMCs or T cells enriched from blood (not recorded which). The receptors originated from a man in his 60s who had recovered from COVID-19. CDR3s include the opening cysteine and the closing phenylalanine or tryptophan. A D gene is named only where the DNA matches it firmly. Clone size is stated in some rows and not others, as once, few, many or a class when expanded.

j_call,v_call,d_call,clone_size,cdr3_nt,cdr3_aa
TRBJ1-4,TRBV19,NA,NA,TGTGCCAGTAGGCTCACAGGCGCTTGGGAAAAACTGTTTTTT,CASRLTGAWEKLFF
TRBJ1-4,TRBV18,TRBD1,NA,TGTGCCAGCTCACTAGCCGCGGGACAGGGGGTTCGGTATGAAAAACTGTTTTTT,CASSLAAGQGVRYEKLFF
TRBJ1-1,TRBV28,NA,NA,TGTGCCAGCAGGCAGGGTGGCAGCACTGAAGCTTTCTTT,CASRQGGSTEAFF
TRBJ2-1,TRBV7-2,TRBD2,NA,TGTGCCAGCGGTCCTCTAGCGGGAGCCAGTAATGAGCAGTTCTTC,CASGPLAGASNEQFF
TRBJ2-3,TRBV7-7,TRBD2,NA,TGTGCTAGCCCCGACTCCTCACTAGCGGGAAGGGGTGATACGCAGTATTTT,CASPDSSLAGRGDTQYF
TRBJ2-3,TRBV7-3,TRBD2,NA,TGTGCCAGCAGCTTAACAGCGGGGGGTAGCACAGATACGCAGTATTTT,CASSLTAGGSTDTQYF
TRBJ1-1,TRBV18,NA,NA,TGTGCCAGCTCACCCTTCGCTGGGGGCATCGACACTGAAGCTTTCTTT,CASSPFAGGIDTEAFF
TRBJ2-4,TRBV18,NA,once,TGTGCCAGCTCACCCCTCTTGGCAGCGTCGACCAAAAACATTCAGTACTTC,CASSPLLAASTKNIQYF
TRBJ1-4,TRBV27,TRBD1,NA,TGTGCCAGCAGCGAACCGGGACAGGGACAAAAACTGTTTTTT,CASSEPGQGQKLFF
TRBJ2-3,TRBV9,TRBD1,NA,TGTGCCAGCAGCGTAGGGGACAGGGGGCGCGGGCAGTATTTT,CASSVGDRGRGQYF
TRBJ1-3,TRBV7-2,TRBD1,NA,TGTGCCAGCAGCTCTGGGACAGTCGGAAACACCATATATTTT,CASSSGTVGNTIYF
TRBJ2-7,TRBV7-3,TRBD2,NA,TGTGCCAGCAGCCTTGGCGGGAGTGCCCCCTACGAGCAGTACTTC,CASSLGGSAPYEQYF
TRBJ2-5,TRBV9,NA,NA,TGTGCCAGCAGCCCCCCTGAAGAGACCCAGTACTTC,CASSPPEETQYF
TRBJ2-1,TRBV6-1,TRBD1,NA,TGTGCCAGCAGTGACGCAGGGGGTGTTGAAAAGCAGTTCTTC,CASSDAGGVEKQFF
TRBJ2-5,TRBV27,TRBD2,NA,TGTGCCAGCAGTCCATCCATTACCTTGGACTACTTAGCGGGAGGAGAGACCCAGTACTTC,CASSPSITLDYLAGGETQYF
TRBJ2-5,TRBV19,TRBD2,NA,TGTGCCAGTAGTACCCAGTCGGGACTAGCAGGGGAGACCCAGTACTTC,CASSTQSGLAGETQYF
TRBJ2-3,TRBV2,NA,few,TGTGCCTCCTACCGGGGTCCGCGAGGCACAGATACGCAGTATTTT,CASYRGPRGTDTQYF
TRBJ1-3,TRBV28,TRBD1,NA,TGTGCCAGCAGTATCGACAGGGACTCTGGAAACACCATATATTTT,CASSIDRDSGNTIYF
TRBJ2-5,TRBV4-1,TRBD2,NA,TGCGCCAGCAGTCCCCTACTAGCGTCCCAAGAGACCCAGTACTTC,CASSPLLASQETQYF
TRBJ1-5,TRBV11-3,NA,NA,TGTGCCAGCAGCTCCCCTTTTGTTTATCCGCCTAACAATCAGCCCCAGCATTTT,CASSSPFVYPPNNQPQHF
TRBJ2-3,TRBV3-1/TRBV3-2,NA,NA,TGTGCCAGCAGCCAAACGGGAGAGCCCACAGATACGCAGTATTTT,CASSQTGEPTDTQYF
TRBJ2-7,TRBV10-2,NA,once,TGCGCCAGCAGTGAGTCTAGCTACGAGCAGTACTTC,CASSESSYEQYF
TRBJ2-2,TRBV7-2,NA,NA,TGTGCCAGCAGCGTAAGCAGGACCGGGGAGCTGTTTTTT,CASSVSRTGELFF
TRBJ2-1,TRBV5-4,TRBD2,NA,TGTGCCAGCAGGGGACTAGCGGGAGCTGATGAGCAGTTCTTC,CASRGLAGADEQFF
TRBJ1-2,TRBV7-2,TRBD1,NA,TGTGCCAGCAGCCGCAGGACAGGCCCGTACTATGGCTACACCTTC,CASSRRTGPYYGYTF
TRBJ1-5,TRBV5-1,NA,NA,TGCGCCAGCAGCTTGGATGGCCAGTTAAATCAGCCCCAGCATTTT,CASSLDGQLNQPQHF
TRBJ1-1,TRBV28,NA,NA,TGTGCCAGCAGTTCCCCCCGGGGTCCAAACACTGAAGCTTTCTTT,CASSSPRGPNTEAFF
TRBJ2-3,TRBV19,NA,NA,TGTGCCAGTAGTATGAGTGCTCTAAGCGGAGATACGCAGTATTTT,CASSMSALSGDTQYF
TRBJ2-5,TRBV15,TRBD2,NA,TGTGCCACCAGCAGGGGTAGCGGGAGGGCCCGGGAGACCCAGTACTTC,CATSRGSGRARETQYF
TRBJ1-4,TRBV24-1,NA,NA,TGTGCCACCATTTTCAGCAGGGCAGATGAAAAACTGTTTTTT,CATIFSRADEKLFF
TRBJ2-1,TRBV7-3,TRBD2,NA,TGTGCCAGCAGCTTTGGGGGGACTAGGGGCAATGAGCAGTTCTTC,CASSFGGTRGNEQFF
TRBJ1-5,TRBV18,NA,NA,TGTGCCAGCTCACCACCGTCGGCCGGGAGGCCCCAGCATTTT,CASSPPSAGRPQHF
TRBJ1-1,TRBV5-1,NA,few,TGCGCCAGCAGGTCTACAGGGACCCCTGGGGACACTGAAGCTTTCTTT,CASRSTGTPGDTEAFF
TRBJ1-2,TRBV27,NA,NA,TGTGCCAGCAGCCCACTACGGGGTGGCTACACCTTC,CASSPLRGGYTF
TRBJ1-5,TRBV28,NA,NA,TGTGCCAGCAGTTTTCAGGGACAGCCCCAGCATTTT,CASSFQGQPQHF
TRBJ1-1,TRBV7-3,NA,NA,TGTGCCAGCAGCAACAGCCCGAACACTGAAGCTTTCTTT,CASSNSPNTEAFF
TRBJ1-1,TRBV28,NA,NA,TGTGCCAGCAGTTTAATACACGAAGCTTTCTTT,CASSLIHEAFF
TRBJ2-7,TRBV5-4,NA,NA,TGTGCCAGCAGCTTGTGGGGCAGGGACTCCTACGAGCAGTACTTC,CASSLWGRDSYEQYF
TRBJ1-4,TRBV28,TRBD1,NA,TGTGCCAGCAGTACTCCGGGACAGGGAAGAACTAATGAAAAACTGTTTTTT,CASSTPGQGRTNEKLFF
TRBJ2-1,TRBV10-2,TRBD2,NA,TGCGCCAGCAGTCTAGCGGGCTACAATGAGCAGTTCTTC,CASSLAGYNEQFF
TRBJ1-4,TRBV19,NA,NA,TGTGCCAGTAGTATAACTCGGGCAGGGGCCGGTGAAAAACTGTTTTTT,CASSITRAGAGEKLFF
TRBJ2-2,TRBV3-1/TRBV3-2,NA,NA,TGTGCCAGCAGCCAACCCGGACTATACGGGATCACCGGGGAGCTGTTTTTT,CASSQPGLYGITGELFF
TRBJ1-5,TRBV28,NA,NA,TGTGCCAGCAGTTTAGGCAGGGTGGGCAATCAGCCCCAGCATTTT,CASSLGRVGNQPQHF
TRBJ2-1,TRBV7-4,NA,NA,TGTGCCAGCAGCTCGAGGGACTGCCCCAATGAGCAGTTCTTC,CASSSRDCPNEQFF
TRBJ2-3,TRBV10-3,NA,NA,TGTGCCATCAGTGAGTTTGGGGGCGGCACAGATACGCAGTATTTT,CAISEFGGGTDTQYF
TRBJ2-7,TRBV28,TRBD2,once,TGTGCCAGCAGGGCGGCGGGAGGCCCCTACGAGCAGTACTTC,CASRAAGGPYEQYF
TRBJ2-3,TRBV19,TRBD2,NA,TGTGCCAGTAGTGCGGGGACTAGCGGGAAGGCAGATACGCAGTATTTT,CASSAGTSGKADTQYF
TRBJ1-2,TRBV7-2,NA,once,TGTGCCAGCAGTAAACAGTTCTCAACTAACTATGGCTACACCTTC,CASSKQFSTNYGYTF
TRBJ2-2,TRBV7-2,NA,NA,TGTGCCAGCAGCTTAGTTTACAGGAACACCGGGGAGCTGTTTTTT,CASSLVYRNTGELFF
TRBJ2-7,TRBV28,TRBD1,NA,TGTGCCAGCAGTTCCCGGATACAGGGGACAGCCTACGAGCAGTACTTC,CASSSRIQGTAYEQYF
TRBJ1-1,TRBV28,NA,NA,TGTGCCAGCAGTTCGAGGGCATCCAGAGCTTTCTTT,CASSSRASRAFF
TRBJ2-4,TRBV6-2/TRBV6-3,TRBD1,NA,TGTGCCAGCAGTTACACGGGACAGGGAGGAAACATTCAGTACTTC,CASSYTGQGGNIQYF
TRBJ2-5,TRBV9,TRBD2,NA,TGTGCCAGCAGCGTAGGGACTAGCGGTACACAAGAGACCCAGTACTTC,CASSVGTSGTQETQYF
TRBJ2-3,TRBV28,TRBD2,NA,TGTGCCAGCAGCATTTCCGGGGGGACAGATACGCAGTATTTT,CASSISGGTDTQYF